This entry concerns a single T cell receptor beta chain. Its antigen is still unknown. No base quality information exists; no much larger clone differs at one position. For sequencing, an Illumina HiSeq 2500 was employed. Quantitative 5'-RACE with molecular barcodes was used to prepare TCR beta libraries. Processing in the source paper ran as follows. A new computational method based on a probabilistic model of VDJ rearrangement was used to identify disease-linked TCR variants. The public sequencing data were trimmed at Q25 with fastp and processed into clonotypes with MiXCR by TCRdb, which kept only in-frame beta chains. Every entry covers one CDR3 protein and lists the most common genes and DNA from its rows. V and J calls and clone size were set by TCRdb, not the authors. The sample table lists around 890,000 distinct CDR3 sequences, 12% of them with a count of one. Approximately 0.5% of the sample belongs to the ten largest clones.

The entry originates in a study of CD8 T cells in ankylosing spondylitis (TCRdb year 2017). Regarding the complete study: The study profiled T cell receptor beta repertoires in healthy donors and ankylosing spondylitis patients to find disease-linked TCR variants. In total, the full study cohort was made up of approximately 99 healthy donors and about two dozen ankylosing spondylitis patients. Peripheral blood was sampled, and synovial fluid was additionally collected from ankylosing spondylitis patients. What the work shows at the level of the full study, not this receptor alone: Blood from ankylosing spondylitis patients appeared to be characterized by a TCR beta motif made up of seven or eight highly homologous amino acid variants. According to the report, matched synovial fluid samples from ankylosing spondylitis patients were significantly enriched for the disease-linked clones. In peripheral blood, the disease-linked clones were found at relatively low frequencies and had a CD8+ phenotype. Some TCR beta motif variants had previously been reported in synovial fluid and blood of reactive arthritis patients, which suggested common disease-initiation mechanisms.

The sequence derives from a male donor with ankylosing spondylitis. Sequencing was done on a sample of blood, either unsorted or a sorted T cell fraction (not recorded which).

The CDR3 has the sequence CASSSQIPGTGTTQYF. The DNA sequence reads TGTGCCAGCAGCTCCCAAATACCCGGGACAGGCACAACCCAGTACTTC. The chain links TRBV7-2 with TRBJ2-5; 8 middle bases align to TRBD1. Based on the germline V gene, the CDR1 and CDR2 sequences are SGHTA and FQGNSA. Here V drops 4 bases and J drops 8 bases, and the junction holds 15 bases not matched to any gene. The CDR3 measures 16 amino acids from cysteine to phenylalanine. The kept DNA is CDR3 alone, 48 bases in frame from the first base.